In its sample, the clone carrying this TCR beta chain was seen many times. This sample stems from a study of T cells in Graves' hyperthyroidism and ophthalmopathy. Germline CDR1 is LNHDA and CDR2 is SQIVND (reference sequence). The CDR3 sequence is 16 residues long. The trim removed 3 bases at V and 5 bases at J, leaving 8 bases unmatched. Amplification of TCR beta CDR3 regions used RNA as the template. HTBI primers were used for first-round RT-PCR of the TCR CDR3. A single record per CDR3 protein comes from TCRdb applying MiXCR to the multiplex PCR reads. The repertoire consists of about 480,000 distinct CDR3 sequences, with over 13% occurring once and the leading ten covering 17%.

The rearrangement uses TRBV19 and TRBJ2-2; 8 bases are shared with TRBD2. The sequencing sample was made of blood. The TCR was taken from a young woman with Graves' hyperthyroidism. This CDR3 is CASSIRKSGRTGELFF. Here the CDR3 DNA reads TGTGCCAGTAGTATTAGGAAAAGCGGGAGAACCGGGGAGCTGTTTTTT.